This is a list of T cell receptor beta chains from one sample in a study of T cells in Graves' hyperthyroidism and ophthalmopathy. TCRdb passed the multiplex PCR reads through MiXCR, listing each CDR3 protein once. This sample has a few hundred thousand distinct CDR3 sequences, with 17% found just once. What was sequenced was blood. Source of these receptors: a woman under 30 with Graves' ophthalmopathy. Both conserved end residues are part of each CDR3. A D gene is named only where the DNA matches it firmly. Clone size appears in some rows only: once, few, many, or a class for an expanded clone.

d_call | v_call | clone_size | cdr3_aa
TRBD2 | TRBV10-3 | NA | CAISGTSGRMGSGYNEQFF
NA | TRBV20-1 | NA | CSARDLRGAYNEKLFF
NA | TRBV30 | few | CAWSASGNTIYF
NA | TRBV3-1 | many | CASSQGLGDSAGELFF
NA | TRBV13 | many | CASSLGAGRNEQFF
NA | TRBV20-1 | many | CSARAWGRGTGELFF
NA | TRBV4-2 | NA | CASSQEKGQDTEAFF
TRBD2 | TRBV3-1 | few | CASSYLAGGPRETQYF
NA | TRBV6-5 | NA | CASSSERDQYYGYTF
TRBD2 | TRBV11-2 | many | CASSLEMTSGNEQFF
NA | TRBV27 | many | CASSFQGGVNQPQHF
NA | TRBV20-1 | few | CSASAELWAQYF
TRBD1 | TRBV14 | few | CASSPWDSPSYEQYF
TRBD2 | TRBV6-1 | once | CASSEERGAGANVLTF
NA | TRBV30 | NA | CAWSLADTQYF
NA | TRBV28 | NA | CASSSPGGNTEAFF